This T cell receptor (beta chain) was captured in a study of response to subunit inactivated influenza vaccine. Deletions cut 4 bases from V and 7 bases from J, with 9 bases between. The length of the CDR3 is 12 residues. TCRdb fed the RT-PCR reads into MiXCR, producing one record per CDR3 protein. The sample records around 710,000 distinct CDR3 sequences, approximately 14% being singletons. Regarding the study as a whole: The authors suggested that few new T cells are recruited per seasonal influenza vaccination.

Notes on this clonotype: Its antigen is currently unknown.

This specimen consisted of PBMCs from blood, obtained roughly 2 weeks before vaccination. This chain links TRBV12-3 or TRBV12-4 with TRBJ2-3; D is uncertain. This TCR derives from a man aged 45-65 years who received an inactivated influenza vaccine. The chain's CDR3 is CASSSSLHTQYF. Here the CDR3 DNA reads TGTGCCAGCAGTTCAAGTTTACATACGCAGTATTTT.